The sequence of this T cell receptor (beta chain) was determined in a study of technical replicates of blood from several donors. V was clipped by 2 bases and J by 9 bases; unmatched bases: 7. The CDR3 is 15 amino acids. Germline V gene sequence: CDR1 MRHNA, CDR2 SNTAGT. The data were produced by immunoSEQ multiplex PCR, yet TCRdb's version contains in-frame clones alone and is incomplete. The sample consists of 70,000 to 80,000 clones, approximately 92% of them appearing once. The genes are TRBV6-4 and TRBJ1-4; 9 nucleotides align to TRBD1. The specimen was T cells isolated from PBMCs. The sequence was obtained from a human donor in good health. The chain's CDR3 is CASSDGTGFDKKLFF. CDR3 bases: TGTGCCAGCAGTGACGGGACAGGGTTCGATAAAAAACTGTTTTTT.